This T cell receptor beta chain was sequenced for a study of cytomegalovirus exposure and HLA in healthy donors. Study-wide context: Inside one of the first data releases sat around 77 million unique TCRs taken from HLA-typed donors. General study results and limits: A few V segments could not be told apart, such as TRBV6-2 and TRBV6-3, and were left out. It was only CMV serostatus that was available as immune exposure information. A later analysis linked a missense variant in DCLRE1C to the trimming of TCR beta V and J genes.

The study ran its PCR with 60 Vbeta and 13 Jbeta primers. Sequencing was performed with immunoSEQ multiplex PCR; in TCRdb, only in-frame clones are kept and a portion is missing. Among some 120,000 clones, around three quarters were seen once, and the ten largest hold 3%. About this clone: Its target is unknown.

The V segment lost 6 bases and the J segment 9 bases; nucleotides outside the gene matches: 8. The CDR3 is made up of 13 amino acids. In germline, CDR1 is MNHEY, CDR2 SVGAGI. This receptor was identified in a woman between 18 and 29 years old in good health and CMV-seropositive. The sequencing sample was made of PBMCs. The rearrangement joins TRBV6-5 to TRBJ1-3, with 7 bases aligning to TRBD1. The CDR3 protein is CASSTETGSTIYF. In DNA form, the CDR3 reads TGTGCCAGCAGCACCGAGACAGGGAGCACCATATATTTT.